The 30 T cell receptor beta chains below were found in one sample sequenced in a study of blood T cell repertoires in COVID-19 (TCRdb year 2020). The method behind the library was the immunoSEQ multiplex PCR assay. The immuneACCESS repertoire file appears here via TCRdb, limited to in-frame rearrangements. These files lack a portion of the clones; in checked studies, under half of the deficit traces to unresolved V genes, and the cause of the others is not known. The sample table contains 50,000 or so clones; only one count was recorded for 75% to 90% of them. The ten largest clones capture roughly 16% of the sample. Source material: peripheral blood. The receptors stem from a human donor in a cohort sampled during active COVID-19.

This CDR3 reads CASSPGGDGELFF. The CDR3 coding sequence is TGTGCCAGCAGTCCAGGGGGAGACGGGGAGCTGTTTTTT. V gene TRBV12-3 or TRBV12-4 combines with J gene TRBJ2-2, with 7 positions matching TRBD1. CDR3 length: 13 amino acids. After removal of 5 bases from V and 7 bases from J, the junction contained 4 bases not matched to a gene.

DNA of the CDR3: TGTGCCAGCAGGGGGAGTACTAGCGGGAGTAATGAGCAGTTCTTC. This encodes CASRGSTSGSNEQFF. This chain connects TRBV2 to TRBJ2-1; 11 bases align to TRBD2. The V gene's germline CDR1 is SNHLY and CDR2 FYNNEI. This CDR3 has 15 amino acids. The V gene end was trimmed by 6 bases and the J gene end by 7 bases; junction bases not matched to a gene: 8.

The rearrangement joins TRBV5-1 to TRBJ2-2; D is possibly TRBD2 (6 bases). Trimming took 0 bases from V and 3 from J, leaving 15 bases between them. Per the germline V gene, CDR1 is SGHRS and CDR2 is YFSETQ. This CDR3 is built from 17 residues. In DNA form, the CDR3 reads TGCGCCAGCAGCTTGGCCGGCGGGAAGTCGTACACCGGGGAGCTGTTTTTT. Its protein is CASSLAGGKSYTGELFF.

J is TRBJ2-1 and V is TRBV12-5; TRBD2 is a possible D gene (6 bases). This CDR3 comprises 17 residues. V was cut by 5 bases and J by 0 bases, with 17 bases left in between. The germline V gene has CDR1 LGHNT and CDR2 FRNRAP. CDR3 in amino acids: CASGQAPGLSSYNEQFF. CDR3 nucleotides: TGTGCTAGTGGTCAAGCCCCGGGACTGAGCTCCTACAATGAGCAGTTCTTC.

V usage is TRBV3-1 (or the pseudogene TRBV3-2) and J usage is TRBJ1-5, with 9 bases identical to TRBD1. V shed 2 bases, J shed 7 bases, and the junction held 3 bases outside the gene matches. Per germline, CDR1 LGHDT and CDR2 YNNKEL (reference sequence). The CDR3 is made up of 14 amino acids. CDR3 nucleotide sequence: TGTGCCAGCAGCCAAAGGACAGGGGAGCAGCCCCAGCATTTT. Encoded protein: CASSQRTGEQPQHF.

V is TRBV18 and J is TRBJ1-1, with 9 bases lining up with TRBD1. The germline V gene encodes CDR1 KGHSH and CDR2 LQKENI. There are 16 residues in the CDR3. The V segment lost 3 bases and the J segment 0 bases; nucleotides outside the gene matches: 5. The CDR3 coding sequence is TGTGCCAGCTCACCCGGGACAGGGAACATGAACACTGAAGCTTTCTTT. Protein: CASSPGTGNMNTEAFF.

The genes are TRBV28 and TRBJ1-2; D gene uncertain. Trimming pared 4 bases from V and 8 bases from J, leaving 8 bases between. In germline, CDR1 is MDHEN, CDR2 SYDVKM. CDR3 length: 11 amino acids. The CDR3 sequence is CASSSPGGYTF. For the CDR3, the DNA is TGTGCCAGCAGTTCCCCGGGAGGCTACACCTTC.

This rearrangement joins TRBV6-1 to TRBJ1-2; perhaps TRBD1 as D (6 bases). The germline CDR1 and CDR2 sequences are MNHNS and SASEGT. The CDR3 has 15 residues. V lost 3 bases, J lost 1 base, and 12 bases lay in between. The CDR3 sequence is CASSDGGGVNYGYTF. The CDR3 DNA reads TGTGCCAGCAGTGACGGAGGGGGGGTTAACTATGGCTACACCTTC.

J is TRBJ2-1 and V is TRBV3-1 (or the pseudogene TRBV3-2); tentative D call: TRBD1 (5 bases). The CDR3 totals 14 residues. CDR1 LGHDT and CDR2 YNNKEL come from the germline V gene (reference sequence). Trimming cost V 3 bases and J 9 bases, with 15 bases left between them. CDR3: CASSHRALGSEQFF. In nucleotides, the CDR3 is TGTGCCAGCAGCCACAGGGCCCTAGGTAGTGAGCAGTTCTTC.

The chain has TRBV28 and TRBJ2-7; D remains ambiguous. The CDR3 is 15 residues long. Between the trimmed V and J ends, which lost 5 bases and 2 bases, there was a span of 16 bases. The germline V gene has CDR1 MDHEN and CDR2 SYDVKM. The CDR3 DNA sequence: TGTGCCAGCAGTCCGGGTTCCCGGTCCCCCTACGAGCAGTACTTC. Translated, it gives CASSPGSRSPYEQYF.

The V and J genes are TRBV6-5 and TRBJ1-4, with D perhaps TRBD1 (6 bases). This CDR3 region has 15 residues. Between the trimmed V and J ends, which lost 8 bases and 7 bases, there was a span of 20 bases. Germline lookup yields CDR1 MNHEY and CDR2 SVGAGI. CDR3 in amino acids: CASVAVTGTPEKLFF. The CDR3 region has the DNA TGTGCCAGCGTGGCGGTAACGGGGACACCTGAAAAACTGTTTTTT.

The chain recombines TRBV10-3 with TRBJ2-6; a weak D match, TRBD2 (5 bases). This CDR3 contains 16 residues. Germline assignment: CDR1 ENHRY and CDR2 SYGVKD. V was pared by 5 bases and J by 0 bases, with 11 bases between. CDR3 coding DNA: TGTGCCATCAGTAGCGGCCCCTACTCTGGGGCCAACGTCCTGACTTTC. It specifies CAISSGPYSGANVLTF.

This chain connects TRBV3-1 (or the pseudogene TRBV3-2) to TRBJ2-2, with 7 bases that match TRBD1. Germline V gene lookup returns CDR1 LGHDT and CDR2 YNNKEL (reference sequence). This CDR3 is built from 17 residues. The V gene end was trimmed by 8 bases and the J gene end by 0 bases; junction bases not matched to a gene: 12. The CDR3 loop reads CASAQRGRVTNTGELFF. CDR3 nucleotide sequence: TGTGCCAGCGCACAAAGGGGGCGGGTTACGAACACCGGGGAGCTGTTTTTT.

V is TRBV28 and J is TRBJ2-6; D unclear. Germline-derived CDR1 and CDR2 are MDHEN and SYDVKM. V lost 5 bases to trimming and J lost 4 bases, with 6 bases between them. The CDR3 loop spans 13 amino acids. CDR3 amino acids: CASSLRGANVLTF. CDR3 sequence (DNA): TGTGCCAGCAGTCTCCGGGGGGCCAACGTCCTGACTTTC.

The rearrangement links TRBV6-1 to TRBJ2-5; D might be TRBD2 (5 bases). The CDR3 is 13 residues long. CDR1 and CDR2 from the germline V gene are MNHNS and SASEGT. Trimming took off 3 bases at V and 3 bases at J, with 8 bases between the two ends. The DNA for the CDR3 is TGTGCCAGCAGTGAGCGGGCAGAAGAGACCCAGTACTTC. This encodes CASSERAEETQYF.

This sequence joins TRBV5-5 and TRBJ1-1, with D possibly matching TRBD1 (5 bases). This CDR3 comprises 14 residues. CDR1 and CDR2 from the germline V gene are SGHKS and YYEKEE (reference sequence). V was cut by 2 bases and J by 0 bases, with 8 bases left in between. The CDR3 reads CASSFQGLNTEAFF. In nucleotides, the CDR3 is TGTGCCAGCAGCTTTCAGGGCTTGAACACTGAAGCTTTCTTT.

The chain is built from TRBV6-5 and TRBJ1-1, with D unclear. Germline CDR1 reads MNHEY; CDR2 reads SVGAGI. V was pared by 2 bases and J by 10 bases, with 8 bases between. This CDR3 contains 11 residues. The chain's CDR3 is CASSYKESAFF. The CDR3 DNA is TGTGCCAGCAGTTACAAAGAGTCAGCTTTCTTT.

The genes are TRBV6-5 and TRBJ1-1, with 7 bases lining up with TRBD1. The CDR3 is 15 residues long. Germline V gives CDR1 MNHEY, CDR2 SVGAGI. Losses at the gene ends were 6 bases for V and 1 base for J; bases not matched to a gene: 8. CDR3 DNA: TGTGCCAGCAGGGAGGGTGGGACAGCGAACACTGAAGCTTTCTTT. Amino acids: CASREGGTANTEAFF.

The chain recombines TRBV19 with TRBJ2-5, with D unresolved. The germline V gene has CDR1 LNHDA and CDR2 SQIVND (reference sequence). Trimming removed 5 bases from V and 1 base from J, with 14 bases in between. The CDR3 totals 15 residues. CDR3 loop: CASSARRLGQETQYF. CDR3 sequence (DNA): TGTGCCAGTAGTGCCCGGCGGCTAGGCCAAGAGACCCAGTACTTC. Together with reference TRBV19 and TRBJ2-5, the CDR3 gives the full variable domain: DGGITQSPKYLFRKEGQNVTLSCEQNLNHDAMYWYRQDPGQGLRLIYYSQIVNDFQKGDIAEGYSVSREKKESFPLTVTSAQKNPTAFYLCASSARRLGQETQYFGPGTRLLVL.

V usage is TRBV3-1 (or the pseudogene TRBV3-2) and J usage is TRBJ2-1; perhaps TRBD2 as D (6 bases). Germline V gene sequence: CDR1 LGHDT, CDR2 YNNKEL (reference sequence). This CDR3 is 15 amino acids long. With 1 base removed from V and 9 bases from J, the gap between germline ends came to 16 bases. DNA for the CDR3: TGTGCCAGCAGCCAAGCGGGGACTTCGGCGGGTGAGCAGTTCTTC. This codes for CASSQAGTSAGEQFF.

The genes are TRBV11-2 and TRBJ1-4; TRBD1 aligns across 8 bases. Germline V gene sequence: CDR1 SGHAT, CDR2 FQNNGV. This CDR3 contains 14 residues. Germline trimming cut 5 bases from V and 3 bases from J; bases unmatched to any gene: 2. CDR3 sequence (DNA): TGTGCCAGCAGCCCGGGACAGGCTAATGAAAAACTGTTTTTT. This codes for CASSPGQANEKLFF.

The chain carries TRBV18 and TRBJ1-2; 10 bases align to TRBD1. The V and J ends lost 3 bases and 4 bases, in that order; junction bases with no gene match: 5. The CDR3 is 15 amino acids. CDR1 KGHSH and CDR2 LQKENI come from the germline V gene. The chain's CDR3 is CASSPGQGQSYGYTF. The CDR3 region has the DNA TGTGCCAGCTCACCGGGACAGGGGCAGTCCTATGGCTACACCTTC.

The J gene is TRBJ2-6, the V gene TRBV19; maybe TRBD2 (6 bases). V lost 5 bases, J lost 2 bases, and 10 bases lay in between. The CDR3 spans 15 residues. Germline V gene lookup returns CDR1 LNHDA and CDR2 SQIVND (reference sequence). The CDR3 loop reads CASSLREAGANVLTF. DNA for the CDR3: TGTGCCAGTAGTTTAAGGGAGGCTGGGGCCAACGTCCTGACTTTC.

The CDR3 nucleotides are TGCGCCAGCAGCTCTCAGGAAAACACCGGGGAGCTGTTTTTT. Translation: CASSSQENTGELFF. The chain couples TRBV5-1 to TRBJ2-2; D gene uncertain. V was trimmed by 3 bases and J by 2 bases, leaving 8 bases between them. The CDR3 covers 14 residues. Germline lookup yields CDR1 SGHRS and CDR2 YFSETQ.

The gene calls are TRBV7-2 and TRBJ1-1; 7 bases agree with TRBD1. This CDR3 has 16 amino acids. Germline V gene sequence: CDR1 SGHTA, CDR2 FQGNSA. V lost 5 bases, J lost 5 bases, and 14 bases stayed unmatched. The CDR3: CASSPLNRGGGTEAFF. DNA for the CDR3: TGTGCCAGCAGCCCTCTTAACAGGGGCGGGGGGACTGAAGCTTTCTTT.

The chain has TRBV28 and TRBJ2-2, with 7 bases aligning to TRBD2. There are 14 residues in the CDR3. Germline values: CDR1 MDHEN, CDR2 SYDVKM. J lost 4 bases, V lost 6 bases, and 5 bases had no gene match. In nucleotides, the CDR3 is TGTGCCAGCAGCCCCTGGGGGGGCACCGGGGAGCTGTTTTTT. Residues: CASSPWGGTGELFF.

In this sample, this clone turned up a few times. The rearrangement links TRBV7-9 to TRBJ2-4; tentatively, D is TRBD2 (7 bases). CDR3 length: 18 residues. V shed 8 bases and J shed 1 base, with 24 bases lying between them. Looked up from germline, CDR1 is SEHNR and CDR2 is FQNEAQ (reference sequence). The CDR3 nucleotides are TGTGCCAGCGGCCGGGGGGCGGGGGTCGACTTCGCCAAAAACATTCAGTACTTC. This encodes CASGRGAGVDFAKNIQYF.

This clone was picked up one time. The chain is built from TRBV7-3 and TRBJ2-1, with 11 bases fitting TRBD2. Germline CDR1 is SGHTA and CDR2 is FQGTGA. The V gene end was trimmed by 5 bases and the J gene end by 5 bases; junction bases not matched to a gene: 8. This CDR3 is built from 16 residues. CDR3 sequence (DNA): TGTGCCAGCAGCCCCACTAGCGGGGGATCCCACAATGAGCAGTTCTTC. Translation gives CASSPTSGGSHNEQFF.

The chain combines TRBV7-2 with TRBJ2-5; TRBD2 matches 11 bases. V gave up 6 bases and J gave up 1 base; unmatched junction bases: 4. Germline-derived CDR1 and CDR2 are SGHTA and FQGNSA. The CDR3 is made up of 15 amino acids. CDR3 in amino acids: CASSTLAGGQETQYF. CDR3 DNA: TGTGCCAGCAGTACTCTAGCGGGGGGCCAAGAGACCCAGTACTTC.

The chain is built from TRBV3-1 (or the pseudogene TRBV3-2) and TRBJ1-2; the D is unclear. V was clipped by 3 bases and J by 1 base, with 21 bases between them. CDR1 and CDR2 from the germline V gene are LGHDT and YNNKEL (reference sequence). The CDR3 has 18 amino acids. CDR3 bases: TGTGCCAGCAGCCAGGCAACCGGGTTGAGCTTGCTTAACTATGGCTACACCTTC. Translating it yields CASSQATGLSLLNYGYTF.